Below, 29 T cell receptor beta chains from the same sample are listed, as sequenced in a study of cytomegalovirus exposure and HLA in healthy donors. Measured with immunoSEQ multiplex PCR; TCRdb has only the in-frame clones, and not every one. Of more than 250,000 clones listed, 80% to 95% are singletons. The material sequenced was PBMCs. Receptors were obtained from a woman in her 30s in good health and CMV-seronegative.

The V and J genes are TRBV29-1 and TRBJ2-7, with D perhaps matching TRBD1 (6 bases). The V gene lost 0 bases and the J gene lost 7 bases, with 16 bases spanning the gap. The CDR3 is 14 residues long. Germline CDR1 reads SQVTM; CDR2 reads ANQGSEA. CDR3 loop: CSVEENKQGVEQYF. The CDR3 DNA is TGCAGCGTTGAAGAAAACAAACAGGGTGTAGAGCAGTACTTC.

The chain uses TRBV11-3 and TRBJ2-1; TRBD2 is a possible D gene (6 bases). V was cut by 4 bases and J by 7 bases, with 20 bases left in between. Germline V lookup: CDR1 SGHNT, CDR2 YENEEA. The CDR3 extends over 16 amino acids. This CDR3 reads CASSWGLGTDINEQFF. In DNA form, the CDR3 reads TGTGCCAGCAGCTGGGGACTCGGGACCGACATAAATGAGCAGTTCTTC.

The chain has TRBV7-8 and TRBJ2-7; 7 bases agree with TRBD1. J lost 4 bases, V lost 5 bases, and 11 bases had no gene match. This CDR3 has 15 residues. In germline, CDR1 is SGHVS, CDR2 FQNEAQ. The CDR3 sequence is CASSPSRATGYEQYF. In DNA, the CDR3 is TGTGCCAGCAGCCCATCCAGAGCGACAGGGTACGAGCAGTACTTC.

The chain links TRBV5-1 to TRBJ2-5; 12 positions agree with TRBD1. V lost 4 bases, J lost 3 bases, and 10 bases stayed unmatched. Germline V gives CDR1 SGHRS, CDR2 YFSETQ. The length of the CDR3 is 17 residues. Here the CDR3 DNA reads TGCGCCAGCAGCAAGCCCCGGGACAGGGGGCCGGAAGAGACCCAGTACTTC. It encodes CASSKPRDRGPEETQYF.

The V and J genes are TRBV29-1 and TRBJ2-1, with D possibly being TRBD2 (5 bases). The V gene lost 4 bases and the J gene lost 6 bases, with 13 bases spanning the gap. CDR1 is SQVTM, CDR2 ANQGSEA, per germline. The CDR3 is made up of 13 amino acids. The CDR3 sequence is CSVARGRGNEQFF. The CDR3 region has the DNA TGCAGCGTTGCCCGTGGGAGAGGCAATGAGCAGTTCTTC.

V is TRBV9 and J is TRBJ2-3; 7 bases match TRBD2. Germline V gene data show CDR1 as SGDLS and CDR2 as YYNGEE. CDR3 length equals 16 residues. V shed 4 bases, J shed 5 bases, and the junction held 13 bases outside the gene matches. This chain's CDR3 is CASSLGAGDYGDTQYF. DNA for the CDR3: TGTGCCAGCAGCCTCGGGGCGGGAGATTACGGAGATACGCAGTATTTT.

V gene TRBV19 combines with J gene TRBJ1-4, with 9 positions matching TRBD1. Germline V lookup: CDR1 LNHDA, CDR2 SQIVND (reference sequence). This CDR3 region has 15 residues. After removal of 4 bases from V and 6 bases from J, the junction contained 6 bases not matched to a gene. The CDR3 spells CASSKGTGLDEKLFF. The CDR3 nucleotides are TGTGCCAGTAGTAAAGGGACAGGGTTGGATGAAAAACTGTTTTTT.

The rearrangement links TRBV19 to TRBJ2-3, with 8 bases matching TRBD2. The CDR3 runs 16 residues. J lost 8 bases, V lost 3 bases, and 13 bases had no gene match. Germline values: CDR1 LNHDA, CDR2 SQIVND (reference sequence). DNA for the CDR3: TGTGCCAGTAGTATCCTCCGGGCTAGCGGGCATGGTACGCAGTATTTT. It translates to CASSILRASGHGTQYF.

This clone has a single count. The CDR3 coding sequence is TGTGCCAGCTTAGGACAGTTACCCTACGAGCAGTACTTC. Translated: CASLGQLPYEQYF. The V gene is TRBV28, the J gene TRBJ2-7; possibly TRBD1 for D (6 bases). Germline lookup yields CDR1 MDHEN and CDR2 SYDVKM. V was pared by 8 bases and J by 2 bases, with 13 bases between. This CDR3 comprises 13 residues.

The chain is built from TRBV5-5 and TRBJ2-2; D possibly corresponds to TRBD1 (5 bases). CDR3 length equals 16 residues. Per germline, CDR1 SGHKS and CDR2 YYEKEE (reference sequence). V was clipped by 0 bases and J by 6 bases, with 15 bases between them. The CDR3 protein is CASSLVRVDRSGELFF. The CDR3 DNA sequence: TGTGCCAGCAGCTTGGTCAGGGTTGATAGGTCCGGGGAGCTGTTTTTT.

The chain is built from TRBV5-1 and TRBJ1-2, with D perhaps TRBD1 (6 bases). The germline CDR1 and CDR2 sequences are SGHRS and YFSETQ. The CDR3 runs 13 residues. V was clipped by 0 bases and J by 8 bases, with 11 bases between them. This chain's CDR3 is CASSLGGGQGYTF. The CDR3 bases are TGCGCCAGCAGCTTGGGAGGGGGGCAAGGCTACACCTTC.

The rearrangement uses TRBV6-1 and TRBJ1-5; D possibly corresponds to TRBD1 (5 bases). This CDR3 has 14 amino acids. CDR1 and CDR2 (germline): MNHNS, SASEGT. Trimming removed 7 bases at V and 2 bases at J, with 12 bases between. CDR3 amino acids: CASTAGGGNQPQHF. CDR3 coding DNA: TGTGCCAGCACCGCTGGAGGGGGCAATCAGCCCCAGCATTTT.

This sequence joins TRBV10-1 and TRBJ2-7, with TRBD1 matching over 7 bases. J was trimmed by 1 base and V by 7 bases; bases with no gene match: 22. This CDR3 is built from 19 residues. Germline V gives CDR1 WNHNN, CDR2 SYGVQD (reference sequence). The CDR3 sequence: CASTPKVGTARDRSYEQYF. The CDR3 DNA sequence: TGCGCCAGCACGCCGAAGGTGGGGACAGCTAGGGATCGGTCCTACGAGCAGTACTTC.

The V gene is TRBV6-1, the J gene TRBJ2-1, with D tentatively TRBD2 (5 bases). This CDR3 spans 17 amino acids. Germline CDR1 reads MNHNS; CDR2 reads SASEGT. The V gene lost 0 bases and the J gene lost 0 bases, with 12 bases spanning the gap. The CDR3 region is CASSEAPGIRSYNEQFF. The DNA for the CDR3 is TGTGCCAGCAGTGAAGCGCCCGGGATACGCTCCTACAATGAGCAGTTCTTC.

The rearrangement links TRBV6-1 to TRBJ1-1; TRBD1 matches 7 bases. The germline V gene has CDR1 MNHNS and CDR2 SASEGT. This CDR3 spans 17 amino acids. V lost 4 bases and J lost 0; bases outside the gene matches: 11. This CDR3 reads CASSGDRGANMNTEAFF. The CDR3 DNA reads TGTGCCAGCAGTGGGGACAGAGGAGCGAACATGAACACTGAAGCTTTCTTT.

In DNA form, the CDR3 reads TGTGCCAGCAGCTTAGCCACTGAAGCTTTCTTT. It codes for CASSLATEAFF. J is TRBJ1-1 and V is TRBV7-9; D unclear. V was clipped by 0 bases and J by 4 bases, with 0 bases between them. Germline loops: CDR1 SEHNR, CDR2 FQNEAQ (reference sequence). CDR3 length equals 11 residues.

The genes are TRBV28 and TRBJ2-5; 10 bases line up with TRBD2. Germline loops: CDR1 MDHEN, CDR2 SYDVKM. V gave up 7 bases and J gave up 2 bases; unmatched junction bases: 10. The CDR3 is 16 residues long. As DNA, the CDR3 is TGTGCCAGCACTAGGAGGCTAGCGGGAGAACAAGAGACCCAGTACTTC. Translation gives CASTRRLAGEQETQYF. Full variable domain (outside the CDR3, taken from reference TRBV28 and TRBJ2-5): DVKVTQSSRYLVKRTGEKVFLECVQDMDHENMFWYRQDPGLGLRLIYFSYDVKMKEKGDIPEGYSVSREKKERFSLILESASTNQTSMYLCASTRRLAGEQETQYFGPGTRLLVL.

This sequence joins TRBV27 and TRBJ2-3, with unresolved D. CDR3 size: 13 residues. The V end was cut by 5 bases, the J end by 5 bases, with 11 bases between. Germline loops: CDR1 MNHEY, CDR2 SMNVEV (reference sequence). In nucleotides, the CDR3 is TGTGCCAGCAGTCCAGCCCCGATAGATACGCAGTATTTT. Translation gives CASSPAPIDTQYF.

The chain couples TRBV7-8 to TRBJ2-1; D is unresolved. Germline assignment: CDR1 SGHVS and CDR2 FQNEAQ. CDR3 length: 13 amino acids. V was trimmed by 6 bases and J by 9 bases, leaving 15 bases between them. CDR3 nucleotides: TGTGCCAGCAGTCCAGCCCCTCTGGCTGAGCAGTTCTTC. Translation gives CASSPAPLAEQFF.

The J gene is TRBJ2-2, the V gene TRBV30, with TRBD2 as a possible D gene (5 bases). Trimming stripped 0 bases from V and 4 bases from J, with 15 bases between. Germline assignment: CDR1 GTSNPN and CDR2 SVGIG (reference sequence). The CDR3 is made up of 16 amino acids. The DNA of the CDR3 is TGTGCCTGGAGTGTACTGTTTGGAGGAAGCACCGGGGAGCTGTTTTTT. It specifies CAWSVLFGGSTGELFF.

V and J are TRBV27 and TRBJ2-2; 7 nucleotides match TRBD1. V was clipped by 1 base and J by 6 bases; unmatched bases: 2. Germline V lookup: CDR1 MNHEY, CDR2 SMNVEV (reference sequence). This CDR3 spans 14 amino acids. The CDR3 region has the DNA TGTGCCAGCAGTTTATTGACAGGGTCCGGGGAGCTGTTTTTT. Translation gives CASSLLTGSGELFF.

This chain joins TRBV28 and TRBJ2-3, with D unresolved. Trimming cost V 5 bases and J 4 bases, with 19 bases left between them. There are 16 residues in the CDR3. Germline CDR1 is MDHEN and CDR2 is SYDVKM. The CDR3: CASSQRPVSSSDTQYF. CDR3 bases: TGTGCCAGCAGTCAACGGCCTGTGTCGAGTTCAGATACGCAGTATTTT.

This clone appeared once. This chain links TRBV25-1 with TRBJ2-7; D may be TRBD2 (6 bases). From germline, CDR1 is MGHDK and CDR2 SYGVNS. This CDR3 has 16 residues. V was cut by 1 base and J by 0 bases, with 13 bases left in between. The DNA for the CDR3 is TGTGCCAGCAGTGAATCCCTAGCGTGGAGCTCCTACGAGCAGTACTTC. Its protein product is CASSESLAWSSYEQYF.

The chain links TRBV15 to TRBJ2-3; D gene unclear. CDR1 and CDR2 from the germline V gene are LNHNV and YYDKDF (reference sequence). The ends were cut back, 6 bases at V and 4 bases at J, with 11 bases in the middle. The CDR3 contains 13 residues. DNA of the CDR3: TGTGCCACCAGAAGGGCCTACCCAGATACGCAGTATTTT. It codes for CATRRAYPDTQYF.

The chain uses TRBV13 and TRBJ1-1; D is unclear. Trimming stripped 5 bases from V and 7 bases from J, with 14 bases between. The CDR3 has 13 amino acids. Germline V gene lookup returns CDR1 PRHDT and CDR2 FYEKMQ (reference sequence). The CDR3 spells CASSAPGGVEAFF. The CDR3 DNA sequence: TGTGCCAGCAGCGCCCCGGGTGGGGTTGAAGCTTTCTTT. Supplemented by reference TRBV13 and TRBJ1-1, the full variable domain reads AAGVIQSPRHLIKEKRETATLKCYPIPRHDTVYWYQQGPGQDPQFLISFYEKMQSDKGSIPDRFSAQQFSDYHSELNMSSLELGDSALYFCASSAPGGVEAFFGQGTRLTVV.

The genes are TRBV28 and TRBJ2-5; D unclear. Between the trimmed V and J ends, which lost 6 bases and 2 bases, there was a span of 7 bases. The CDR3 has 12 amino acids. Germline CDR1 MDHEN, CDR2 SYDVKM. The CDR3: CASRRTQETQYF. CDR3 DNA: TGTGCCAGCAGGCGGACGCAAGAGACCCAGTACTTC. The full variable domain, completed using reference TRBV28 and TRBJ2-5, is DVKVTQSSRYLVKRTGEKVFLECVQDMDHENMFWYRQDPGLGLRLIYFSYDVKMKEKGDIPEGYSVSREKKERFSLILESASTNQTSMYLCASRRTQETQYFGPGTRLLVL.

The chain is built from TRBV14 and TRBJ2-1; 7 positions agree with TRBD2. The CDR3 runs 15 residues. J lost 1 base, V lost 7 bases, and 7 bases had no gene match. Germline assignment: CDR1 SGHDN and CDR2 FVKESK. The CDR3 DNA reads as TGTGCCAGCACCGTTCGAGCGGGGTCCTACAATGAGCAGTTCTTC. As protein: CASTVRAGSYNEQFF.

V gene TRBV27 combines with J gene TRBJ2-2; TRBD1 might be the D (5 bases). Per the germline V gene, CDR1 is MNHEY and CDR2 is SMNVEV (reference sequence). The V end lost 2 bases, the J end lost 6 bases, and 10 bases lay between the germline ends. This CDR3 is 14 amino acids long. In DNA, the CDR3 is TGTGCCAGCAGTTTACAGGGTAGCCCCGGGGAGCTGTTTTTT. This encodes CASSLQGSPGELFF.

This sequence joins TRBV4-3 and TRBJ2-2; 11 nucleotides match TRBD2. Germline V CDR1 and CDR2: LGHNA, YSLEER. This CDR3 is built from 17 residues. After removal of 0 bases from V and 6 bases from J, the junction contained 6 bases not matched to a gene. The CDR3 coding sequence is TGCGCCAGCAGCCAAGATACTAGCGGGAGCCCTCCCGGGGAGCTGTTTTTT. It translates to CASSQDTSGSPPGELFF.